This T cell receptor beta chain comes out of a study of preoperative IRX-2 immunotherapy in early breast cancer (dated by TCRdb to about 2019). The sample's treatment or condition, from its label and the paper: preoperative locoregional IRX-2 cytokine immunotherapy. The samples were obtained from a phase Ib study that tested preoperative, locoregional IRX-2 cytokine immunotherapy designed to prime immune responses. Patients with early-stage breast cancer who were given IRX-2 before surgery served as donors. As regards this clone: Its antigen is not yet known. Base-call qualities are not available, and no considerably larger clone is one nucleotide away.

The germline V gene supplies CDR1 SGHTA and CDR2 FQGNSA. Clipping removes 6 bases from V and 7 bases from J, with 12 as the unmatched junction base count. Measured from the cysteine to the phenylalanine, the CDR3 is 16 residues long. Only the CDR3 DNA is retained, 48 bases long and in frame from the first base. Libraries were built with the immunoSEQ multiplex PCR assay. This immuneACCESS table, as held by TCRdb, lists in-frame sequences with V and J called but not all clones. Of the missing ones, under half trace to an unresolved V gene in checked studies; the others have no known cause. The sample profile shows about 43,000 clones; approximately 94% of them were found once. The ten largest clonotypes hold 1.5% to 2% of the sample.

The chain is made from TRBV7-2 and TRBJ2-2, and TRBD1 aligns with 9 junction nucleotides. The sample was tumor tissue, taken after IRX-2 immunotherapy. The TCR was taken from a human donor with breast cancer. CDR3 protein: CASSSGTGLYGGELFF. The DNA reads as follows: TGTGCCAGCAGTTCCGGGACAGGGTTGTATGGCGGGGAGCTGTTTTTT.